Listed below are T cell receptor beta chains from one sample, sequenced in a study of T cells in Graves' hyperthyroidism and ophthalmopathy. TCRdb independently ran MiXCR on the multiplex PCR reads; one entry per CDR3 protein. Of about 360,000 distinct CDR3 sequences in the sample, less than 15% are singletons; the top ten hold 9.2%. The sequenced sample was blood. The receptors stem from a woman in her late teens or twenties with Graves' hyperthyroidism. Each CDR3 is given with its conserved first and last residue. The D gene is left open where the match is weak. Clone size is not always given. Where it is, it says once, few, many or a class for expanded clones.

clone size: .; D gene: .; V gene: TRBV18; J gene: TRBJ2-5; CDR3 protein: CASTEAVQETQYF; CDR3 DNA: TGTGCCAGCACCGAAGCAGTTCAAGAGACCCAGTACTTC
clone size: many; D gene: TRBD1; V gene: TRBV5-1; J gene: TRBJ1-2; CDR3 protein: CASSSQGQGRYTF; CDR3 DNA: TGCGCCAGCAGCTCCCAGGGACAGGGAAGATACACCTTC
clone size: many; D gene: .; V gene: TRBV12-3/TRBV12-4; J gene: TRBJ2-3; CDR3 protein: CASRGTVSTDTQYF; CDR3 DNA: TGTGCCAGCAGGGGGACCGTTAGCACAGATACGCAGTATTTT
clone size: .; D gene: .; V gene: TRBV28; J gene: TRBJ2-4; CDR3 protein: CASTSHSGENIQYF; CDR3 DNA: TGTGCCAGCACCTCCCATTCGGGGGAAAACATTCAGTACTTC
clone size: many; D gene: TRBD1; V gene: TRBV12-3/TRBV12-4; J gene: TRBJ1-2; CDR3 protein: CASSFSEQGGFGYTF; CDR3 DNA: TGTGCCAGCAGTTTCTCAGAACAGGGGGGTTTTGGCTACACCTTC
clone size: few; D gene: .; V gene: TRBV25-1; J gene: TRBJ2-7; CDR3 protein: CASSETNYEQYF; CDR3 DNA: TGTGCCAGCAGTGAAACAAACTACGAGCAGTACTTC
clone size: few; D gene: TRBD2; V gene: TRBV5-6; J gene: TRBJ2-7; CDR3 protein: CASSSGLAGKYEQYF; CDR3 DNA: TGTGCCAGCAGCTCTGGACTAGCGGGGAAATACGAGCAGTACTTC
clone size: many; D gene: .; V gene: TRBV6-2/TRBV6-3; J gene: TRBJ1-2; CDR3 protein: CASSDSNYGYTF; CDR3 DNA: TGTGCCAGCAGCGATTCTAACTATGGCTACACCTTC
clone size: few; D gene: TRBD1; V gene: TRBV27; J gene: TRBJ1-6; CDR3 protein: CASGYATGAGESPLHF; CDR3 DNA: TGTGCCAGCGGCTACGCTACAGGGGCGGGAGAGTCACCCCTCCACTTT
clone size: many; D gene: TRBD1; V gene: TRBV4-2; J gene: TRBJ1-1; CDR3 protein: CASSLYDRANTEAFF; CDR3 DNA: TGTGCCAGCAGTCTCTATGACAGGGCGAACACTGAAGCTTTCTTT
clone size: many; D gene: TRBD2; V gene: TRBV7-9; J gene: TRBJ2-7; CDR3 protein: CASSQGLAGNEQYF; CDR3 DNA: TGTGCCAGCAGCCAGGGACTAGCGGGAAACGAGCAGTACTTC
clone size: many; D gene: TRBD2; V gene: TRBV3-1; J gene: TRBJ2-1; CDR3 protein: CASSLAGTTYNEQFF; CDR3 DNA: TGTGCCAGCAGCTTAGCCGGGACTACCTACAATGAGCAGTTCTTC
clone size: many; D gene: .; V gene: TRBV6-2/TRBV6-3; J gene: TRBJ2-7; CDR3 protein: CASSYSTSVGVEQYF; CDR3 DNA: TGTGCCAGCAGTTACTCGACAAGTGTGGGCGTCGAGCAGTACTTC
clone size: .; D gene: TRBD2; V gene: TRBV27; J gene: TRBJ2-7; CDR3 protein: CASSLSSGGYYEQYF; CDR3 DNA: TGTGCCAGCAGTCTTTCTAGCGGCGGCTATTACGAGCAGTACTTC
clone size: many; D gene: .; V gene: TRBV11-2; J gene: TRBJ2-5; CDR3 protein: CASGREETQYF; CDR3 DNA: TGTGCCAGCGGGCGTGAAGAGACCCAGTACTTC
clone size: many; D gene: .; V gene: TRBV27; J gene: TRBJ2-2; CDR3 protein: CASTLRGSGIRSGELFF; CDR3 DNA: TGTGCCAGCACCCTACGGGGCTCGGGGATAAGGTCCGGGGAGCTGTTTTTT
clone size: many; D gene: .; V gene: TRBV29-1; J gene: TRBJ2-1; CDR3 protein: CSVEGGFRTESYNEQFF; CDR3 DNA: TGCAGCGTTGAAGGGGGGTTTCGGACTGAGTCCTACAATGAGCAGTTCTTC
clone size: many; D gene: .; V gene: TRBV11-1; J gene: TRBJ1-2; CDR3 protein: CASTFAGSGGYTF; CDR3 DNA: TGTGCCAGCACCTTTGCAGGTTCGGGGGGCTACACCTTC
clone size: .; D gene: TRBD1; V gene: TRBV13; J gene: TRBJ2-5; CDR3 protein: CASSFLRTGGEETQYF; CDR3 DNA: TGTGCCAGCAGCTTTCTCAGGACAGGGGGCGAAGAGACCCAGTACTTC
clone size: .; D gene: .; V gene: TRBV5-1; J gene: TRBJ2-5; CDR3 protein: CASSRGEEETQYF; CDR3 DNA: TGCGCCAGCAGCCGGGGCGAGGAAGAGACCCAGTACTTC
clone size: many; D gene: .; V gene: TRBV10-1; J gene: TRBJ2-3; CDR3 protein: CASSAGAGTDTQYF; CDR3 DNA: TGCGCCAGCAGTGCGGGGGCAGGCACAGATACGCAGTATTTT
clone size: few; D gene: TRBD1; V gene: TRBV29-1; J gene: TRBJ1-2; CDR3 protein: CSSRDRGDYGYTF; CDR3 DNA: TGCAGCTCCCGGGACAGGGGGGACTATGGCTACACCTTC
clone size: .; D gene: .; V gene: TRBV28; J gene: TRBJ1-1; CDR3 protein: CASSLFRVSNTEAFF; CDR3 DNA: TGTGCCAGCAGCTTATTCAGGGTCTCGAACACTGAAGCTTTCTTT
clone size: many; D gene: TRBD2; V gene: TRBV12-3/TRBV12-4; J gene: TRBJ2-3; CDR3 protein: CASGDPLAGEGLSTDTQYF; CDR3 DNA: TGTGCCAGCGGCGACCCGCTAGCGGGGGAGGGACTTAGCACAGATACGCAGTATTTT
clone size: few; D gene: .; V gene: TRBV20-1; J gene: TRBJ2-5; CDR3 protein: CSARGPPEILSVQYF; CDR3 DNA: TGCAGTGCTAGAGGGCCCCCGGAGATCCTGTCAGTCCAGTACTTC
clone size: many; D gene: .; V gene: TRBV12-3/TRBV12-4; J gene: TRBJ2-5; CDR3 protein: CASSLGQYQETQYF; CDR3 DNA: TGTGCCAGCAGTTTAGGGCAGTACCAAGAGACCCAGTACTTC
clone size: many; D gene: .; V gene: TRBV7-2; J gene: TRBJ1-2; CDR3 protein: CASSRPTGNYGYTF; CDR3 DNA: TGTGCCAGCAGCCGGCCGACAGGAAACTATGGCTACACCTTC
clone size: many; D gene: .; V gene: TRBV6-1; J gene: TRBJ2-1; CDR3 protein: CASRGPPSNNEQFF; CDR3 DNA: TGTGCCAGCAGGGGACCCCCGTCGAACAATGAGCAGTTCTTC
clone size: many; D gene: .; V gene: TRBV5-1; J gene: TRBJ2-7; CDR3 protein: CASRLGPGRRSNGSEQYF; CDR3 DNA: TGCGCCAGCAGGTTGGGGCCTGGACGGAGGAGTAACGGGAGCGAGCAGTACTTC
clone size: many; D gene: .; V gene: TRBV28; J gene: TRBJ2-1; CDR3 protein: CAINTQGTYNEQFF; CDR3 DNA: TGTGCCATCAACACCCAGGGGACCTACAATGAGCAGTTCTTC
clone size: .; D gene: TRBD2; V gene: TRBV7-2; J gene: TRBJ2-3; CDR3 protein: CASSILSGGLSYADTQYF; CDR3 DNA: TGTGCCAGCAGCATTCTTAGCGGGGGTCTTTCCTACGCAGATACGCAGTATTTT
clone size: many; D gene: .; V gene: TRBV6-1; J gene: TRBJ2-7; CDR3 protein: CASSEKGTSWDYEQYF; CDR3 DNA: TGTGCCAGCAGTGAAAAGGGGACGTCCTGGGACTACGAGCAGTACTTC
clone size: many; D gene: TRBD1; V gene: TRBV10-3; J gene: TRBJ2-1; CDR3 protein: CAIEQGQGTLGQFF; CDR3 DNA: TGTGCCATCGAACAAGGACAGGGGACCTTGGGGCAGTTCTTC
clone size: many; D gene: TRBD2; V gene: TRBV18; J gene: TRBJ2-5; CDR3 protein: CASSPPGGTQETQYF; CDR3 DNA: TGTGCCAGCTCACCACCCGGGGGGACCCAAGAGACCCAGTACTTC
clone size: few; D gene: .; V gene: TRBV9; J gene: TRBJ2-2; CDR3 protein: CASSVVPNRATGELFF; CDR3 DNA: TGTGCCAGCAGCGTAGTACCTAACAGAGCCACCGGGGAGCTGTTTTTT
clone size: many; D gene: .; V gene: TRBV28; J gene: TRBJ2-7; CDR3 protein: CASSETVISSYEQYF; CDR3 DNA: TGTGCCAGCAGCGAGACAGTTATTAGCTCCTACGAGCAGTACTTC
clone size: many; D gene: .; V gene: TRBV3-1; J gene: TRBJ2-2; CDR3 protein: CASSQWDGGNTGELFF; CDR3 DNA: TGTGCCAGCAGCCAATGGGACGGGGGGAACACCGGGGAGCTGTTTTTT
clone size: .; D gene: TRBD1; V gene: TRBV10-2; J gene: TRBJ1-1; CDR3 protein: CASRDRDRTEAFF; CDR3 DNA: TGCGCCAGCAGGGACCGGGACAGGACCGAAGCTTTCTTT
clone size: .; D gene: .; V gene: TRBV7-3; J gene: TRBJ1-6; CDR3 protein: CASSLQGGNSPLHF; CDR3 DNA: TGTGCCAGCAGCCTCCAGGGAGGAAATTCACCCCTCCACTTT
clone size: many; D gene: TRBD1; V gene: TRBV7-9; J gene: TRBJ1-5; CDR3 protein: CASSLASGQGANQPQHF; CDR3 DNA: TGTGCCAGCAGCTTAGCGTCGGGACAGGGGGCCAATCAGCCCCAGCATTTT
clone size: many; D gene: .; V gene: TRBV6-2/TRBV6-3; J gene: TRBJ1-5; CDR3 protein: CASTAYGQPQHF; CDR3 DNA: TGTGCCAGCACCGCGTACGGCCAGCCCCAGCATTTT
clone size: many; D gene: .; V gene: TRBV19; J gene: TRBJ1-1; CDR3 protein: CASREQNTEAFF; CDR3 DNA: TGTGCCAGCAGGGAACAGAACACTGAAGCTTTCTTT
clone size: .; D gene: .; V gene: TRBV19; J gene: TRBJ2-7; CDR3 protein: CAASPDGYEQYF; CDR3 DNA: TGTGCCGCTAGTCCAGATGGCTACGAGCAGTACTTC
clone size: .; D gene: .; V gene: TRBV15; J gene: TRBJ1-6; CDR3 protein: CATSRDNNSPLHF; CDR3 DNA: TGTGCCACCAGCAGAGACAATAATTCACCCCTCCACTTT
clone size: many; D gene: .; V gene: TRBV12-3/TRBV12-4; J gene: TRBJ1-5; CDR3 protein: CASSPRTGAKGNQPQHF; CDR3 DNA: TGTGCCAGCAGTCCCCGGACGGGGGCGAAAGGCAATCAGCCCCAGCATTTT
clone size: few; D gene: .; V gene: TRBV3-1; J gene: TRBJ2-6; CDR3 protein: CASSATSGANVLTF; CDR3 DNA: TGTGCCAGCAGCGCCACCTCTGGGGCCAACGTCCTGACTTTC
clone size: many; D gene: .; V gene: TRBV2; J gene: TRBJ2-5; CDR3 protein: CASKLDHAETQYF; CDR3 DNA: TGTGCCAGCAAACTGGACCACGCAGAGACCCAGTACTTC